This TCR beta chain was captured in a study of shared clonotypes between healthy human individuals. Across the whole study: Donors were a couple of women and a few men aged 18 to 49.

V was clipped by 1 base and J by 0 bases, with 4 bases between them. The germline gives CDR1 SGHAT, CDR2 FQNNGV. CDR3 length: 14 residues. About this clone: Other DNA sequences in this sample translate to the same CDR3.

The protocol was immunoSEQ multiplex PCR, while the TCRdb copy is restricted to in-frame clones and leaves out a portion. The sample includes millions of clones, roughly nine tenths of them seen just once. V is TRBV11-2 and J is TRBJ1-3; no clear D. Sequencing was carried out using naive CD4+ T cells sorted from blood. Indicated subset: CD45RA+ positively selected. This TCR came from a man aged 18 to 30 in good health. CDR3 sequence: CASSLASSGNTIYF. CDR3 DNA: TGTGCCAGCAGCTTAGCCAGCTCTGGAAACACCATATATTTT.